This passage covers 22 T cell receptor beta chains from one sample sequenced in a study of blood T cells in healthy people across ages. A second PCR, run for about 7 to 11 cycles, used a sample-barcoded 5' primer plus a J-beta primer mix. TCRdb reprocessed the 5' RACE reads with MiXCR, giving one entry per CDR3 protein. There are 650,000 to 800,000 distinct CDR3 sequences in the sample; 44% occur only once, and roughly 19% lies in the top ten. The sequenced material came from blood. The receptors were sampled from a man in his 60s in good health.

V gene TRBV2 combines with J gene TRBJ2-1, with a weak D call TRBD2 (6 bases). Germline-derived CDR1 and CDR2 are SNHLY and FYNNEI. CDR3 length equals 16 residues. Trimming pared 0 bases from V and 5 bases from J, leaving 14 bases between. The CDR3 region has the DNA TGTGCCAGCAGTGAAGCCTTAGCGGTGCCCCACAATGAGCAGTTCTTC. The encoded protein is CASSEALAVPHNEQFF.

The rearrangement links TRBV20-1 to TRBJ1-6, with TRBD1 as a possible D gene (6 bases). CDR1 and CDR2 from the germline V gene are DFQATT and SNEGSKA (reference sequence). The CDR3 totals 15 residues. Trimming pared 3 bases from V and 8 bases from J, leaving 17 bases between. CDR3 nucleotides: TGCAGTGCTAGGAAAGGGGGGGGCATAGATTCACCCCTCCACTTT. Residues: CSARKGGGIDSPLHF.

The chain combines TRBV7-8 with TRBJ2-4, with a tentative D call TRBD2 (6 bases). From germline, CDR1 is SGHVS and CDR2 FQNEAQ. This CDR3 has 14 residues. Trimming stripped 5 bases from V and 8 bases from J, with 16 bases between. The CDR3 loop reads CASSPLGGLDIQYF. Written as DNA, the CDR3 is TGTGCCAGCAGCCCACTTGGGGGACTGGACATTCAGTACTTC.

The sample holds a few counts of this clonotype. The chain has TRBV20-1 and TRBJ2-1, with D possibly being TRBD2 (5 bases). The CDR3 runs 14 residues. Trimming shortened V by 3 bases and J by 4 bases, and 13 bases separated the two germline ends. Germline CDR1 is DFQATT and CDR2 is SNEGSKA (reference sequence). As DNA, the CDR3 is TGCAGTGCTAGTGCCAGCGGAAAATACAATGAGCAGTTCTTC. Encoded protein: CSASASGKYNEQFF.

The chain recombines TRBV30 with TRBJ2-5, with TRBD2 matching 9 bases. The end of the DNA is better explained by TRBJ2-7, so the J call may be wrong. CDR3 length: 13 amino acids. The germline V gene has CDR1 GTSNPN and CDR2 SVGIG (reference sequence). The CDR3 coding sequence is TGTGCCTGGAGCAGACTAGCGGAATACGAGCAGTACTTC. This codes for CAWSRLAEYEQYF.

The chain recombines TRBV20-1 with TRBJ2-1; TRBD2 matches at 10 bases. Germline V gene data show CDR1 as DFQATT and CDR2 as SNEGSKA (reference sequence). The CDR3 runs to 14 residues. DNA of the CDR3: TGCGTAGCGGGAGGAAACCCTTTAGGCAATGAGCAGTTCTTC. This codes for CVAGGNPLGNEQFF.

This clonotype has only one observation. The CDR3 coding sequence is TGTACCGGCAGCTTTTCCCAAGAGACCCAGTACTTC. Amino acids: CTGSFSQETQYF. The V gene is TRBV7-9, the J gene TRBJ2-5; D is uncertain. CDR1 and CDR2 (germline): SEHNR, FQNEAQ (reference sequence). The CDR3 contains 12 residues.

Remarks on this clonotype: An end of the junction differs from the germline gene, which may be a read error. V is TRBV5-1 and J is TRBJ2-1; tentative D call: TRBD1 (6 bases). In germline, CDR1 is SGHRS, CDR2 YFSETQ. The length of the CDR3 is 14 residues. The CDR3 spells CASSPGHLYKEQFF. In DNA, the CDR3 is TGCGCCAGCAGTCCGGGACATCTTTACAAGGAGCAGTTCTTC.

This clonotype was found a few times. The J gene is TRBJ2-6, the V gene TRBV9; TRBD1 matches at 8 bases. The CDR3 runs to 18 residues. The ends lost 3 bases at V and 1 base at J; junction bases unmatched: 9. Germline V CDR1 and CDR2: SGDLS, YYNGEE. The CDR3 protein is CASSERAGGASGANVLTF. The CDR3 region has the DNA TGTGCCAGCAGCGAGCGAGCAGGGGGCGCATCTGGGGCCAACGTCCTGACTTTC.

The chain has TRBV3-1 and TRBJ1-4; a weak D match, TRBD1 (5 bases). This CDR3 comprises 15 residues. Germline CDR1 is LGHDT and CDR2 is YNNKEL (reference sequence). The V end was cut by 4 bases, the J end by 5 bases, with 14 bases between. DNA of the CDR3: TGTGCCAGCAGCCGAACCGGGGACTTCAATGAAAAACTGTTTTTT. It is translated as CASSRTGDFNEKLFF.

The gene calls are TRBV7-9 and TRBJ1-1; perhaps TRBD1 as D (5 bases). The ends were cut back, 9 bases at V and 0 bases at J, with 8 bases in the middle. This CDR3 region has 12 residues. The germline V gene has CDR1 SEHNR and CDR2 FQNEAQ (reference sequence). The CDR3 here is CASTGMNTEAFF. DNA for the CDR3: TGTGCCAGTACAGGCATGAACACTGAAGCTTTCTTT. Using reference TRBV7-9 and TRBJ1-1 for the parts outside the CDR3, the full variable domain is DTGVSQNPRHKITKRGQNVTFRCDPISEHNRLYWYRQTLGQGPEFLTYFQNEAQLEKSRLLSDRFSAERPKGSFSTLEIQRTEQGDSAMYLCASTGMNTEAFFGQGTRLTVV.

This chain connects TRBV28 to TRBJ2-7; the match to TRBD1 covers 10 bases. J lost 2 bases, V lost 5 bases, and 6 bases had no gene match. CDR1 and CDR2 (germline): MDHEN, SYDVKM. The CDR3 contains 15 residues. The CDR3 sequence: CASSLPGQGPYEQYF. The CDR3 nucleotides read TGTGCCAGCAGTCTACCGGGACAGGGGCCCTACGAGCAGTACTTC.

This chain connects TRBV20-1 to TRBJ2-3, with a weak D call TRBD1 (6 bases). In germline, CDR1 is DFQATT, CDR2 SNEGSKA (reference sequence). This CDR3 has 13 amino acids. Trimming stripped 1 base from V and 8 bases from J, with 13 bases between. CDR3 DNA sequence: TGCAGTGCTAGAGGGGCAGCCAGGGGTACGCAGTATTTT. Translation gives CSARGAARGTQYF.

The chain has TRBV28 and TRBJ2-7; D may match TRBD1 or TRBD2 (6 bases each). CDR3 length equals 16 residues. In germline, CDR1 is MDHEN, CDR2 SYDVKM. Trimming took 1 base from V and 7 from J, leaving 20 bases between them. CDR3 residues: CASSLSGAASVYEQYF. In nucleotides, the CDR3 is TGTGCCAGCAGTTTATCGGGGGCCGCGTCTGTCTATGAGCAGTACTTC.

This clonotype showed up just a few times. This sequence joins TRBV3-1 and TRBJ2-1; D tentatively fits TRBD1 or TRBD2 (5 bases each). The CDR3 extends over 16 amino acids. Trimming removed 4 bases at V and 2 bases at J, with 15 bases between. Germline lookup yields CDR1 LGHDT and CDR2 YNNKEL (reference sequence). CDR3 in amino acids: CASSRRGVETYNEQFF. In nucleotides, the CDR3 is TGTGCCAGCAGCCGAAGAGGGGTGGAGACCTACAATGAGCAGTTCTTC.

CDR3 DNA sequence: TGTGCCAGCAGTGAAAGCGGACAGGACCGACACACCTTC. It yields the protein CASSESGQDRHTF. J is TRBJ1-2 and V is TRBV25-1, with 7 bases matching TRBD1. This CDR3 is built from 13 residues. With 2 bases clipped from V and 12 bases from J, the junction kept 9 bases outside the gene matches. Germline V gene sequence: CDR1 MGHDK, CDR2 SYGVNS.

V is TRBV9 and J is TRBJ1-2; no definite D call. V lost 0 bases and J lost 5, with 8 bases in between. The CDR3 consists of 13 residues. Germline CDR1 is SGDLS and CDR2 is YYNGEE. The CDR3 reads CASSVVPAYGYTF. In DNA, the CDR3 is TGTGCCAGCAGCGTAGTACCAGCTTATGGCTACACCTTC.

The chain is built from TRBV5-5 and TRBJ2-7; 14 bases line up with TRBD2. J gave up 5 bases and V 4 bases, and 8 bases lay outside the gene matches. The CDR3 contains 16 residues. Germline V gives CDR1 SGHKS, CDR2 YYEKEE (reference sequence). The CDR3 nucleotides are TGTGCCAGCAGCGGAGGGACTAGCGGGGGTCTTCACGAGCAGTACTTC. It encodes CASSGGTSGGLHEQYF. Using reference TRBV5-5 and TRBJ2-7 for the parts outside the CDR3, the full variable domain is DAGVTQSPTHLIKTRGQQVTLRCSPISGHKSVSWYQQVLGQGPQFIFQYYEKEERGRGNFPDRFSARQFPNYSSELNVNALLLGDSALYLCASSGGTSGGLHEQYFGPGTRLTVT.

The J gene is TRBJ2-2, the V gene TRBV4-3; 10 nucleotides align to TRBD2. Germline CDR1 reads LGHNA; CDR2 reads YSLEER. With 0 bases clipped from V and 5 bases from J, the junction kept 6 bases outside the gene matches. This CDR3 contains 17 residues. The CDR3 reads CASSQDTAGGRTGELFF. The DNA for the CDR3 is TGCGCCAGCAGCCAAGACACAGCGGGGGGGCGAACCGGGGAGCTGTTTTTT.

The CDR3, as DNA: TGTGCCAGCAGTGGGCCCTTAACCGCGGGTGGCTACACCTTC. Its protein is CASSGPLTAGGYTF. This sequence joins TRBV25-1 and TRBJ1-2; no definite D call. The CDR3 is 14 residues long. Germline V gives CDR1 MGHDK, CDR2 SYGVNS. Trimming took 4 bases from V and 7 from J, leaving 16 bases between them.

The chain has TRBV7-9 and TRBJ2-3, with a weak D call TRBD2 (5 bases). The CDR3 has 14 residues. CDR1 is SEHNR, CDR2 FQNEAQ, per germline (reference sequence). V gave up 6 bases and J gave up 0 bases, with 10 bases separating them. In DNA, the CDR3 is TGTGCCAGCAGAAATTCGGGAAGCACAGATACGCAGTATTTT. Protein sequence: CASRNSGSTDTQYF.

The rearrangement links TRBV27 to TRBJ2-3; D possibly corresponds to TRBD2 (6 bases). V lost 7 bases to trimming and J lost 4 bases, with 15 bases between them. Germline lookup yields CDR1 MNHEY and CDR2 SMNVEV (reference sequence). The CDR3 length is 14 residues. The CDR3 spells CASTPGGWADTQYF. Here the CDR3 DNA reads TGTGCCAGCACCCCTGGGGGGTGGGCAGATACGCAGTATTTT.